The sequence of this T cell receptor beta chain was determined in a study of blood T cell repertoires in COVID-19. Background on the study: COVID-19 samples collected from the United States, Italy and Spain covered acute and convalescent phases. The cDNA or gDNA used as material had been derived from T cells, B-cell-depleted T cells, or PBMCs.

The CDR3 spans 15 residues. Germline CDR1 MNHEY, CDR2 SVGAGI. Trimming took off 2 bases at V and 2 bases at J, with 12 bases between the two ends. The assay was immunoSEQ multiplex PCR, and TCRdb's table has in-frame clones only and misses some. The profile shows fewer than 250,000 clones, about 82% of them singletons. The origin of this receptor is a man aged 55 to 70 with COVID-19, enrolled during active disease. The gene calls are TRBV6-5 and TRBJ1-1; D gene ambiguous. The material sequenced was peripheral blood. Written as DNA, the CDR3 is TGTGCCAGCAGTTACGGGAGGCTGCCAAACACTGAAGCTTTCTTT. It yields the protein CASSYGRLPNTEAFF.